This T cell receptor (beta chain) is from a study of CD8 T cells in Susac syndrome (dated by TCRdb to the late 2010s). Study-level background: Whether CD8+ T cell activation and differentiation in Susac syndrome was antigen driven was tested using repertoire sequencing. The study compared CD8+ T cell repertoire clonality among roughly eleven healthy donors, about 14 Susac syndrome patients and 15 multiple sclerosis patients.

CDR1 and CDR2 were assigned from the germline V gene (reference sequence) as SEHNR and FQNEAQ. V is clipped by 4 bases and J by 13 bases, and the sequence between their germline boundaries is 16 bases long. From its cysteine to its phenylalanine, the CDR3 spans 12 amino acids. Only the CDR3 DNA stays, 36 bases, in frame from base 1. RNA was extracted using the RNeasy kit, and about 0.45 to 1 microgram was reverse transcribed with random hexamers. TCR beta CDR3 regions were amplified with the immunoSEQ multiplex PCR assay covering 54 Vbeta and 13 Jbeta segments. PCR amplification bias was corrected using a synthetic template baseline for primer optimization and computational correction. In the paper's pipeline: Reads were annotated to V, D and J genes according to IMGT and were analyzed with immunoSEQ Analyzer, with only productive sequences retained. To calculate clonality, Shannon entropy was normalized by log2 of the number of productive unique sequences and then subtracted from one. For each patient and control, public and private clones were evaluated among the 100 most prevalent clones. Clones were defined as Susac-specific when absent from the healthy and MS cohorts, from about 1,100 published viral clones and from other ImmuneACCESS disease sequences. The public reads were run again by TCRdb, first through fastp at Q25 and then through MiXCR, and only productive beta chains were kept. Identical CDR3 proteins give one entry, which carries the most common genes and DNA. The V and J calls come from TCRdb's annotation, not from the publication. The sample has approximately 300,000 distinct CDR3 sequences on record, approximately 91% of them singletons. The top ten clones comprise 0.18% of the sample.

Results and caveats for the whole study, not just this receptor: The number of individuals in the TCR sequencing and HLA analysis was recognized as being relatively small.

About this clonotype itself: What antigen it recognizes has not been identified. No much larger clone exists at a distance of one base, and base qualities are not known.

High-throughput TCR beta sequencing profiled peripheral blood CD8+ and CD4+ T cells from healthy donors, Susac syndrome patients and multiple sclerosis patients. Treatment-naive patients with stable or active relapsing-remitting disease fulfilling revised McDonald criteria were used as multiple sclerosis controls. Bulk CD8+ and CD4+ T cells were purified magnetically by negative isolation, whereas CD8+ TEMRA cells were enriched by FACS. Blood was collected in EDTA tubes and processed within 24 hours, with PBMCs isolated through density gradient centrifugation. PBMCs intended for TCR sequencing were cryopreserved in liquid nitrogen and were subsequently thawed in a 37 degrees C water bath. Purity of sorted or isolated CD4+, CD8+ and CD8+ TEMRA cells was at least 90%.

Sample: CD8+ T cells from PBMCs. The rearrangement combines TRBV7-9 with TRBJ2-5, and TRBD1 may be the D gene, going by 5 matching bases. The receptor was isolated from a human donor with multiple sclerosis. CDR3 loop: CASSSTPGAGYF. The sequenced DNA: TGTGCCAGCAGCTCAACCCCTGGGGCCGGGTACTTC.